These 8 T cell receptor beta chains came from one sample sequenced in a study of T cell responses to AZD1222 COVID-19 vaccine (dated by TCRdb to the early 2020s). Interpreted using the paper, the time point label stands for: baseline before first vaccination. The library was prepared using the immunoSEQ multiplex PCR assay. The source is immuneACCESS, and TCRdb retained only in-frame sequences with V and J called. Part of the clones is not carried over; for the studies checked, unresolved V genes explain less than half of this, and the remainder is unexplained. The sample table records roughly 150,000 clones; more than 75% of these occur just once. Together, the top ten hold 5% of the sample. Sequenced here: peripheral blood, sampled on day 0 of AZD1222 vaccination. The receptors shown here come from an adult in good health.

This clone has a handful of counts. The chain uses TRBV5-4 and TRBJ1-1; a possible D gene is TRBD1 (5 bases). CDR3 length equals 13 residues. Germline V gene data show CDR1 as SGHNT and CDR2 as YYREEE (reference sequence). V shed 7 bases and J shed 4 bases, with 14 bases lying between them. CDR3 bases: TGTGCCAGCGGAAGCAGGGCAAGCACTGAAGCTTTCTTT. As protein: CASGSRASTEAFF.

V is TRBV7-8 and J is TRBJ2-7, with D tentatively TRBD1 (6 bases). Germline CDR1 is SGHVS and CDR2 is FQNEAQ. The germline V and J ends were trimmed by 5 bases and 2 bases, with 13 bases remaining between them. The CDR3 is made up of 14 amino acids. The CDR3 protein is CASSARDTAYEQYF. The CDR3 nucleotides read TGTGCCAGCAGCGCCCGGGACACGGCCTACGAGCAGTACTTC. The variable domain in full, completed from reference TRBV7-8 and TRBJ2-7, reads GAGVSQSPRYKVAKRGQDVALRCDPISGHVSLFWYQQALGQGPEFLTYFQNEAQLDKSGLPSDRFFAERPEGSVSTLKIQRTQQEDSAVYLCASSARDTAYEQYFGPGTRLTVT.

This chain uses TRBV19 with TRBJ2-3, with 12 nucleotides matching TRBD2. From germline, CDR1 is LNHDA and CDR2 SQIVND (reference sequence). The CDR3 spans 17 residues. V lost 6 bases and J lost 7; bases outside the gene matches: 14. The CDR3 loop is CASSLGASGRARNTQYF. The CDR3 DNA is TGTGCCAGTAGCCTAGGAGCTAGCGGGAGGGCCAGGAATACGCAGTATTTT.

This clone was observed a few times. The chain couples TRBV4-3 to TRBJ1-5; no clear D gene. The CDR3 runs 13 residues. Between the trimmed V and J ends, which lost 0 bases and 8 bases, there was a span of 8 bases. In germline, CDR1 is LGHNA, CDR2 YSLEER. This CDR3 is CASSQDFSEPQHF. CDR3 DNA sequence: TGCGCCAGCAGCCAAGATTTTTCGGAGCCCCAGCATTTT.

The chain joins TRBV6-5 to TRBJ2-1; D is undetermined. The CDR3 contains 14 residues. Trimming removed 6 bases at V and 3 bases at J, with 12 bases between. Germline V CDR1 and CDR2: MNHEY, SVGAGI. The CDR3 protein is CASRLVGNYNEQFF. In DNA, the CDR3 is TGTGCCAGCAGATTAGTGGGAAACTACAATGAGCAGTTCTTC.

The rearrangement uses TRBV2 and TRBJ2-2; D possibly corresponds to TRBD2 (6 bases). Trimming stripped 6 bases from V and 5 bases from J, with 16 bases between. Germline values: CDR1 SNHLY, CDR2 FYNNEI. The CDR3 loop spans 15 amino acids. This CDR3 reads CASSYSGAGTGELFF. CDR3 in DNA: TGTGCCAGCAGCTACTCGGGAGCGGGTACCGGGGAGCTGTTTTTT.

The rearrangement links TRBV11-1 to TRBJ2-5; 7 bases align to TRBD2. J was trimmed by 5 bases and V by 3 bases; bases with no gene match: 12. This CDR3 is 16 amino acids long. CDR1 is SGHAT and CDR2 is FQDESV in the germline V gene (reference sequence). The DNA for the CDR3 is TGTGCCAGCAGCTTCCTCGAATTTGGACTAGTGGAGACCCAGTACTTC. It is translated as CASSFLEFGLVETQYF.

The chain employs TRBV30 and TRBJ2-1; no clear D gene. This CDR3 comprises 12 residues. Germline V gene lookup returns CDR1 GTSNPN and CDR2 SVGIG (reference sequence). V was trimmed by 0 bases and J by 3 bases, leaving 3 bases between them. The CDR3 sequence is CAWSVIYNEQFF. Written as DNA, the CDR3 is TGTGCCTGGAGTGTAATCTACAATGAGCAGTTCTTC.